Following are 6 T cell receptor beta chains from one sample sequenced in a study of T cells in Graves' hyperthyroidism and ophthalmopathy. TCR beta CDR3 regions were amplified from RNA. The study used the HTBI primer set for a first-round RT-PCR of the TCR CDR3. TCRdb used MiXCR to reprocess the multiplex PCR reads, holding one entry per CDR3 protein. The sample carries about 330,000 distinct CDR3 sequences, roughly 15% recorded once. Sample: blood. The source is a middle-aged woman with Graves' ophthalmopathy.

V is TRBV27 and J is TRBJ1-6; possibly TRBD1 for D (5 bases). Germline V gives CDR1 MNHEY, CDR2 SMNVEV (reference sequence). This CDR3 spans 14 amino acids. Trimming shortened V by 6 bases and J by 8 bases, and 14 bases separated the two germline ends. The CDR3 spells CASSPQAPYSPLHF. The CDR3 DNA reads TGTGCCAGCAGCCCACAGGCGCCCTATTCACCCCTCCACTTT.

The chain joins TRBV20-1 to TRBJ1-5; TRBD1 matches at 9 bases. The V and J ends lost 7 bases and 6 bases, in that order; junction bases with no gene match: 4. Germline lookup yields CDR1 DFQATT and CDR2 SNEGSKA (reference sequence). This CDR3 is 12 amino acids long. CDR3 protein: CSVQQGAQPQHF. In DNA, the CDR3 is TGCAGTGTCCAACAGGGGGCTCAGCCCCAGCATTTT.

This clonotype was counted many times. This chain joins TRBV6-2 or TRBV6-3 and TRBJ2-3, with 9 bases identical to TRBD2. The germline V gene has CDR1 MNHEY and CDR2 SVGEGT. The ends lost 0 bases at V and 0 bases at J; junction bases unmatched: 10. This CDR3 is 19 amino acids long. The CDR3 protein is CASSYSTLATSGSTDTQYF. The CDR3 nucleotides are TGTGCCAGCAGTTACTCGACCTTGGCGACTAGCGGAAGCACAGATACGCAGTATTTT.

This clonotype was counted only a few times. The V gene is TRBV20-1, the J gene TRBJ2-1; D remains ambiguous. The CDR3 loop spans 14 amino acids. The ends were cut back, 4 bases at V and 10 bases at J, with 20 bases in the middle. CDR1 is DFQATT, CDR2 SNEGSKA, per germline (reference sequence). The CDR3 loop is CSANGKGSVGEQFF. CDR3 nucleotides: TGCAGTGCTAATGGTAAGGGCTCGGTCGGCGAGCAGTTCTTC.

In its sample, this clonotype was seen many times. This sequence joins TRBV28 and TRBJ1-1; D is perhaps TRBD1 (5 bases). This CDR3 is 12 amino acids long. CDR1 is MDHEN, CDR2 SYDVKM, per germline. The V gene lost 3 bases and the J gene lost 9 bases, with 11 bases spanning the gap. In DNA, the CDR3 is TGTGCCAGCAGTTTGGTCGGGGCGAAAGCTTTCTTT. This sequence encodes CASSLVGAKAFF.

There are many counts of this clonotype. This rearrangement joins TRBV28 to TRBJ1-4, with D hard to call. The germline gives CDR1 MDHEN, CDR2 SYDVKM. The CDR3 covers 11 residues. The germline V and J ends were trimmed by 4 bases and 8 bases, with 5 bases remaining between them. CDR3 protein: CASSSGEKLFF. The CDR3 DNA follows: TGTGCCAGCAGTTCCGGAGAAAAACTGTTTTTT. The whole variable domain, remainder taken from reference TRBV28 and TRBJ1-4, is DVKVTQSSRYLVKRTGEKVFLECVQDMDHENMFWYRQDPGLGLRLIYFSYDVKMKEKGDIPEGYSVSREKKERFSLILESASTNQTSMYLCASSSGEKLFFGSGTQLSVL.